The 19 T cell receptor beta chains given below trace back to one sample, sequenced in a study of T cell repertoires in cytomegalovirus infection. Their antigens remain unidentified. TCRdb itself ran the reads through MiXCR, one entry per CDR3 protein. Found here are fewer than 950,000 distinct CDR3 sequences, over 25% of them singletons; the top ten hold around an eighth. The sample here was cultured CD8+ T cells from PBMCs, taken from culture after CMV antigen stimulation. The source of these receptors is a human donor in good health (CMV status not recorded). Some clones in this sample may be carry-over from other donors' samples.

The sample holds a few counts of this clonotype. V gene TRBV6-1 combines with J gene TRBJ2-7, with 10 bases aligning to TRBD1. J was trimmed by 3 bases and V by 9 bases; bases with no gene match: 5. The germline V gene encodes CDR1 MNHNS and CDR2 SASEGT. This CDR3 contains 13 residues. CDR3 amino acids: CASTWDRGYEQYV. In DNA, the CDR3 is TGTGCCAGTACTTGGGACAGGGGCTACGAGCAGTACGTC.

This clonotype was picked up a small number of times. The V and J genes are TRBV7-3 and TRBJ1-6, with D maybe TRBD1 (5 bases). The CDR3 consists of 14 residues. The ends were cut back, 3 bases at V and 12 bases at J, with 15 bases in the middle. Germline CDR1 is SGHTA and CDR2 is FQGTGA. CDR3 in DNA: TGTGCCAGCAGCTTGGGATATTCGGGGGAACCCCTCCACTTT. Protein product: CASSLGYSGEPLHF.

The chain couples TRBV29-1 to TRBJ1-1; possibly TRBD1 for D (5 bases). CDR1 is SQVTM and CDR2 is ANQGSEA in the germline V gene. Trimming stripped 7 bases from V and 4 bases from J, with 13 bases between. This CDR3 spans 12 amino acids. The CDR3 DNA follows: TGCAGCGGCGCCGACGGGGGCACTGAAGCTTTCTTT. Translated: CSGADGGTEAFF.

The chain recombines TRBV27 with TRBJ1-2; D unclear. Germline-derived CDR1 and CDR2 are MNHEY and SMNVEV (reference sequence). The CDR3 is 13 residues long. V lost 1 base to trimming and J lost 8 bases, with 11 bases between them. CDR3: CASSLYPPGGYTF. CDR3 DNA: TGTGCCAGCAGTTTATACCCGCCCGGGGGCTACACCTTC.

A few counts support this clonotype. The J gene is TRBJ2-1, the V gene TRBV12-3 or TRBV12-4, with D unclear. The CDR3 runs 10 residues. V dropped 2 bases and J dropped 9 bases, with 2 bases sitting between them. The CDR3 region is CASSLLEQFF. The CDR3 bases are TGTGCCAGCAGTTTACTTGAGCAGTTCTTC.

This clonotype was seen more than once but under ten times. The chain employs TRBV12-3 or TRBV12-4 and TRBJ2-5; D not resolved. V lost 4 bases and J lost 0, with 12 bases in between. This CDR3 has 15 amino acids. The CDR3 DNA reads as TGTGCCAGCAGTTCTAAAGCAGATTACCAAGAGACCCAGTACTTC. As protein: CASSSKADYQETQYF.

The chain recombines TRBV7-9 with TRBJ1-2; maybe TRBD1 (5 bases). The germline V gene encodes CDR1 SEHNR and CDR2 FQNEAQ (reference sequence). There are 15 residues in the CDR3. The ends were cut back, 3 bases at V and 2 bases at J, with 13 bases in the middle. The CDR3 loop is CASSLADTLNYGYTF. The DNA of the CDR3 is TGTGCCAGCAGCTTGGCGGACACCCTAAACTATGGCTACACCTTC.

CDR3 sequence reads: CASSLVDTYNSPLHF. Here the CDR3 DNA reads TGTGCCAGCAGCTTAGTGGATACTTATAATTCACCCCTCCACTTT. The chain has TRBV7-8 and TRBJ1-6; D is unresolved. Germline V CDR1 and CDR2: SGHVS, FQNEAQ. With 1 base removed from V and 4 bases from J, the gap between germline ends came to 8 bases. The CDR3 spans 15 residues.

The chain joins TRBV6-1 to TRBJ1-1; D might be TRBD1 (5 bases). The germline V and J ends were trimmed by 0 bases and 3 bases, with 8 bases remaining between them. Germline values: CDR1 MNHNS, CDR2 SASEGT. There are 14 residues in the CDR3. The CDR3 region has the DNA TGTGCCAGCAGTGAAGCGATGGGGGACACTGAAGCTTTCTTT. Translated, it gives CASSEAMGDTEAFF.

This clonotype was seen more than once but under ten times. The genes are TRBV7-6 and TRBJ1-6; 8 bases are a match to TRBD1. The trim removed 5 bases at V and 7 bases at J, leaving 7 bases unmatched. Germline CDR1 SGHVS, CDR2 FNYEAQ. The CDR3 has 15 residues. The CDR3 sequence: CASSVRGTGNSPLHF. The CDR3 nucleotides read TGTGCCAGCAGCGTCCGCGGGACAGGAAATTCACCCCTCCACTTT.

CDR3 residues: CASSWGLQGAKNIQYF. CDR3 coding DNA: TGTGCCAGCAGTTGGGGCTTGCAGGGGGCCAAAAACATTCAGTACTTC. The rearrangement joins TRBV12-3 or TRBV12-4 to TRBJ2-4; D might be TRBD1 (6 bases). This CDR3 region has 16 residues. V lost 4 bases and J lost 1, with 14 bases in between.

The CDR3 sequence is CASSLGARWEQFF. DNA of the CDR3: TGTGCCAGCAGTTTAGGGGCTAGATGGGAGCAGTTCTTC. This chain joins TRBV12-3 or TRBV12-4 and TRBJ2-1; D uncertain. The CDR3 runs 13 residues. V was shortened by 1 base and J by 10 bases, with 11 bases between the two germline ends.

In this sample, this clonotype turned up a few times. The chain links TRBV7-2 to TRBJ1-1; the D gene is possibly TRBD1 (5 bases). There are 14 residues in the CDR3. Germline loops: CDR1 SGHTA, CDR2 FQGNSA. The V end was cut by 4 bases, the J end by 4 bases, with 13 bases between. CDR3 bases: TGTGCCAGCAGCTGGGGGGATGGAGGCACTGAAGCTTTCTTT. It codes for CASSWGDGGTEAFF.

This clonotype was counted between two and nine times. The V and J genes are TRBV6-1 and TRBJ1-2, with D unresolved. Deletions cut 0 bases from V and 2 bases from J, with 10 bases between. The length of the CDR3 is 15 residues. CDR1 and CDR2 (germline): MNHNS, SASEGT. As DNA, the CDR3 is TGTGCCAGCAGTGAAGCGCTGGGAGCGAACTATGGCTACACCTTC. Its translation: CASSEALGANYGYTF.

The V and J genes are TRBV18 and TRBJ2-5; D is ambiguous. There are 15 residues in the CDR3. Trimming took 3 bases from V and 6 from J, leaving 17 bases between them. CDR1 and CDR2 (germline): KGHSH, LQKENI. CDR3 sequence (DNA): TGTGCCAGCTCACCGACAATAACAGATTGGAAGACCCAGTACTTC. Translating gives CASSPTITDWKTQYF.

This chain joins TRBV7-3 and TRBJ2-1, with 8 bases matching TRBD1. The J segment lost 2 bases and the V segment lost 8 bases, leaving 11 bases of the junction unmatched. The germline gives CDR1 SGHTA, CDR2 FQGTGA. CDR3 size: 16 residues. DNA for the CDR3: TGTGCCAGCTCCCAGAGCCAGGGGGCGCCCTACAATGAGCAGTTCTTC. Protein product: CASSQSQGAPYNEQFF.

A few counts support this clonotype. The chain recombines TRBV27 with TRBJ2-1, with 9 bases aligning to TRBD1. Germline loops: CDR1 MNHEY, CDR2 SMNVEV (reference sequence). This CDR3 comprises 14 residues. Trimming removed 4 bases from V and 8 bases from J; junction bases left unmatched: 6. The chain's CDR3 is CASSSQGAKDEQFF. For the CDR3, the DNA is TGTGCCAGCAGTTCACAGGGGGCTAAGGATGAGCAGTTCTTC.

The chain recombines TRBV14 with TRBJ1-2; D may be TRBD1 (6 bases). The CDR3 sequence is 14 residues long. The V and J ends lost 6 bases and 3 bases respectively, with 14 bases between them. Germline loops: CDR1 SGHDN, CDR2 FVKESK. The CDR3 sequence: CASSPEGVDYGYTF. CDR3 coding DNA: TGTGCCAGCAGTCCCGAGGGGGTTGACTATGGCTACACCTTC.

The chain couples TRBV28 to TRBJ2-7, with 7 nucleotides matching TRBD1. Germline CDR1 MDHEN, CDR2 SYDVKM. CDR3 length equals 14 residues. V shed 6 bases and J 4 bases; nucleotides not matched to a gene: 9. CDR3 sequence: CASSLRGTVYEQYV. As DNA, the CDR3 is TGTGCCAGCAGCCTGAGGGGGACAGTTTACGAGCAGTACGTC.